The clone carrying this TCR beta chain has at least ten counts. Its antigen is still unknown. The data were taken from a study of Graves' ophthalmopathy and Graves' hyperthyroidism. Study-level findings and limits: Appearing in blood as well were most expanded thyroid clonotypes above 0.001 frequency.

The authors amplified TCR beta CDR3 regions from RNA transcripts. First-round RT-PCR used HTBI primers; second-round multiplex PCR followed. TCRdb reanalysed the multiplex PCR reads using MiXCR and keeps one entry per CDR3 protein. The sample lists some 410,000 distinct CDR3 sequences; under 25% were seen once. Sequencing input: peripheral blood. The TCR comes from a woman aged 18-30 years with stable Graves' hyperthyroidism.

CDR3 in DNA: TGTGCCAGCTCGGGCAGTTTCTACGAGCAGTACTTC. Its protein product is CASSGSFYEQYF. The chain recombines TRBV12-3 or TRBV12-4 with TRBJ2-7; D is ambiguous. Trimming took 8 bases from V and 3 from J, leaving 11 bases between them. The CDR3 totals 12 residues.